The entry that follows covers one T cell receptor beta chain sequence. Its antigen remains undetermined. Base qualities are missing; no much larger clone stands one base away. This sample is drawn from a study of cytomegalovirus exposure and HLA in healthy donors (dated by TCRdb to about 2017). At the level of the whole study: An earlier analysis of under 600 of the donors reported about 250 Gb of sequence data and around 110 million unique TCR beta sequences from 190 million or so T cells. In a later analysis, previously published TCR beta repertoires from fewer than 750 donors were re-analyzed and high-resolution HLA genotyping was added so that TCR occurrence patterns could be studied. Approximately 310 gigabases of sequencing data and around 87 million unique TCR sequences were included in an early release covering 550 to 800 HLA-typed donors. Five DR-DQ haplotypes were treated as single units for association and clustering because of strong linkage in the cohort. The study combined high-throughput TCR immunosequencing, statistical association of individual TCRs with disease status, and machine learning to predict cytomegalovirus infection status. Typing coverage differed by locus: A, B, C, DRB1 and DQB1 were typed in roughly 620-630 donors, DQA1 in 522, DPA1 in around 610, and DPB1 in 472. Every repertoire in the discovery cohort had been generated on one and the same sequencing platform. A later genetic analysis took genome-wide SNP genotypes for about 55% of the 666 donors and used that subset as a discovery cohort. On average, 235,054 unique TCR beta nucleotide sequences were sequenced per donor among a few hundred genotyped donors of the cohort, with about 19% of those sequences being non-productive. Among the roughly 370 genotyped donors, roughly 80% belonged to the genetic ancestry cluster associated with self-reported Caucasian donors. The aim of the study was to test whether cataloging public T cell receptors could identify signatures of past pathogen exposure. Alongside the repertoire data, information on donor age, sex, ethnicity and CMV serostatus was compiled. Using immunosequencing, the study profiled T cell repertoires from 550 to 750 subjects and related those repertoires to cytomegalovirus serostatus. In the later analysis, no new phenotypic data were used to find candidate immune exposures; instead, reliance was placed on TCR beta sequences and their occurrence across donors. Both class I and class II loci were covered by HLA typing, at four-digit resolution. In an earlier analysis of roughly 600 of the donors, high-throughput TCR beta sequencing was used to judge whether each TCR beta V gene segment behaved as functional or pseudogenic. Besides the first cohort of approximately 710 subjects, a separate validation cohort made up of 120 different subjects was used.

CDR1 and CDR2, per the germline V gene, are KGHSH and LQKENI. Including the terminal cysteine and phenylalanine, the CDR3 comprises 16 residues. The CDR3 DNA has 48 bases and is translated from base 1. V lost 2 bases and J lost 5 bases; the stretch between them is 18 bases long. General findings and caveats noted by the study authors: Roughly 17 rarely observed V segments, including chromosome 9 orphons, were excluded from the earlier analysis of several hundred of the donors because counts were too low. The authors suggested that the approach could potentially be generalized to other disease states and immunological phenotypes. The only immune exposure information available for the cohort was CMV serostatus. In a later genetic analysis, a missense DCLRE1C variant was associated with V-gene and J-gene trimming of TCR beta chains, and the association was replicated in an independent cohort. Cytomegalovirus status was reported to be diagnosed by the classifier with high specificity and sensitivity in both the original and validation cohorts. In a later analysis, HLA-associated TCR beta chains showed more clonal expansion and lower generation probabilities than non-associated chains that were equally common. This cohort had only TCR beta chains sequenced, and the lack of alpha or paired-chain data limited which features could be detected. Linkage disequilibrium might explain the correlated functional status among segregating V segments, but an unknown experimental factor could not be excluded. The presence/absence analyses assumed that sequencing depth was roughly uniform across donors, and that assumption may not be true. While some public TCRs were present in many individuals, most TCR sequences turned up only very rarely across donors. A cluster of highly shared sequence variants was judged likely to be a technical artifact of the sequencing pipeline. A later analysis reported that several top co-occurrence clusters appeared linked to parvovirus B19, influenza, CMV and Epstein-Barr virus. When HLA alleles, especially DR and DQ, strongly co-occurred, TCR associations were difficult to assign to individual alleles. A further reported finding was that TCR beta sequences accurately predicted the HLA-A and HLA-B alleles for most subjects in the first cohort. Because HLA typing was missing for some donors at each locus, association tests included only the typed subset. Some IMGT-functional V segments, including TRBV6-2 and TRBV6-3, could not be told apart with the 87-base-pair reads, so those segments were excluded. In a later analysis, 16,951 TCR beta sequences were associated with specific HLA alleles at a false discovery rate of 0.05. A later analysis found that TCR association rates varied across HLA loci, with DRB1 alleles showing the most associated TCRs and HLA-C alleles the fewest. According to a later genetic analysis, donors in an Asian-associated ancestry cluster had fewer N-insertions in productive TCRs than the approximately 650-donor mean. In vitro tests confirmed that a few of the cytomegalovirus-associated TCR beta chains recognize cytomegalovirus antigens. A total of 150 to 200 TCR beta chains were listed by the study as associated with cytomegalovirus. In a later analysis, most CMV-associated TCR beta chains were found to appear HLA-restricted, with HLA associations seemingly driven largely by CMV exposure. In an earlier analysis of some 640 of the donors, most TCR beta V segments were observed in productive rearrangements about 90% or about 30% of the time, broadly matching IMGT annotations.

Library method: the immunoSEQ multiplex PCR assay. For the multiplex PCR, a mixture combining 60 forward primers for TCR Vbeta segments and 13 reverse primers for TCR Jbeta segments was used. The CDR3 region of rearranged TCR beta genes was amplified from genomic DNA by a multiplex PCR assay. On the Illumina HiSeq System, the amplified TCR beta libraries were sequenced as 87-base-pair reads. Per the authors' processing: In a later analysis, approximately 74 million unique TCR beta chains were counted across the approximately 620 repertoires, and roughly 11 million of these chains were shared by at least two donors. A nearest-neighbor algorithm error-corrected the raw reads and collapsed the reads into unique sequences, merging closely related sequences to remove PCR and sequencing errors. V, D and J gene segments were assigned by aligning CDR3 sequences to IMGT reference sequences. Each retained sequence needed at least a six-nucleotide match to both a V gene segment and a J gene segment. A rearrangement counted as productive if the CDR3 had no stop codons and remained in frame with V and J, and every other rearrangement counted as non-productive. CDR3 was defined by IMGT convention, running from the second conserved V-encoded cysteine to the conserved J-encoded phenylalanine. Sequences without an unambiguous match to a single V gene segment were excluded from the earlier analysis of 450 to 650 of the donors. In an earlier analysis of 587 of the donors, V segments were called functional above 56.7% productive rearrangements and were called segregating when the between-donor standard deviation exceeded 5%. A statistical classification framework was developed to diagnose cytomegalovirus status using the catalog of TCR beta chain sequences. In a later analysis, TCR nucleotide sequences were compared against IMGT/GENE-DB human TR gene sequences so that V and J genes could be assigned. The TCRdist pipeline was used in a later analysis to assign CDR3 sequences and most-parsimonious VDJ recombination scenarios. In a later analysis, each TCR beta chain was defined by its CDR3 amino acid sequence together with its V-gene family, and reads without a unique V-gene family were excluded. A later analysis removed 500 to 650 highly shared, low-generation-probability nucleotide sequences to deal with suspected cross-contamination and a sequencing artifact. A later analysis calculated a clonal expansion index for each public chain from normalized within-repertoire ranks of inferred template counts. Generation probabilities in a later analysis came from a VDJ recombination model fitted to out-of-frame rearrangements, and those results were checked against IGoR. Hypergeometric tests were used in a later analysis to score TCR-TCR, TCR-HLA and TCR-CMV co-occurrence, with a repertoire-size bias correction applied to the TCR pairs. In a later analysis, false discovery rates were estimated by permuting HLA or CMV assignments 20 times. In a later analysis, co-occurring TCRs were grouped using DBSCAN, with TCRdist sequence similarity added in when clustering inside HLA-allele-positive subsets. Repertoires with fewer than 30,000 or more than 120,000 public chains were left out of co-occurrence clustering, as were a few repertoires with anomalous nucleotide sharing. The table comes from immuneACCESS by way of TCRdb, which keeps in-frame sequences with V and J called. Part of the clones is missing from these tables; in studies checked, under half for an unresolved V gene and the rest for unknown reasons. V, J and clone size are taken as reported in that table, and D and trimming were inferred from the DNA itself. The sample data list roughly 140,000 clones, and about 80% of these were observed just once. The ten largest clonotypes hold over 9.5% of the sample.

The cohort comprised some 730 healthy bone marrow donors. All cohort members were sampled while nominally healthy, although unrecorded immune exposures were likely present. The donor tested CMV seropositive, placing the donor among the 290 or so seropositive members of the cohort. Each donor provided a peripheral blood sample, and peripheral blood mononuclear cells were used for TCR beta sequencing. Genomic DNA extraction from the blood cell samples was performed with the Qiagen DNeasy Blood Extraction Kit. The sample was PBMCs. The chain is encoded by TRBV18 joined to TRBJ2-5, with TRBD1 perhaps the D gene, on 5 matching bases. The TCR comes from a woman aged 55-69 years in good health and CMV-seropositive. The sequenced DNA is TGTGCCAGCTCACCATTCCCCCAGGGTCATGGGGAGACCCAGTACTTC. This translates into CASSPFPQGHGETQYF.